The source of this T cell receptor beta chain is a study of T cells in Graves' hyperthyroidism and ophthalmopathy (dated by TCRdb to the late 2010s). General notes on the study: Peripheral blood samples were taken at initial diagnosis, before any treatment was given. To identify distinguishing TCR V-J signatures, a discovery cohort of 100 patients was used, comprising 43 with Graves' ophthalmopathy and some 60 with stable Graves' hyperthyroidism. Prospective prediction of ophthalmopathy was tested in an independent validation cohort consisting of some 20 hyperthyroidism patients and approximately 16 patients who later progressed to ophthalmopathy. For training and testing, the 110 or so patients in the discovery cohort were randomly divided in a 7:3 ratio. Thyroid tissue and blood T-cell repertoires from several Graves' hyperthyroidism patients were also compared in the study. After sampling, hyperthyroidism patients received methimazole starting at 30 mg daily, and ophthalmopathy patients received high-dose intravenous methylprednisolone. The paper reports TCR Vbeta CDR3 sequencing of 135 peripheral blood samples: 43 ophthalmopathy, around 80 hyperthyroidism and approximately 17 progressor patients.

The hyperthyroidism patients were between 18 and 65 years old and newly diagnosed, with a disease duration of less than 2 months. The study excluded patients with uncontrolled infections, other autoimmune diseases, pregnancy or lactation. Clinical symptoms, serum thyroxine and TRAb, thyroid ultrasound, and orbital computed tomography formed the basis for the diagnoses. For progressor patients, blood was drawn at the first diagnosis of hyperthyroidism, before any ophthalmopathy symptoms had appeared. Ficoll-Paque density gradient centrifugation was used to isolate PBMCs from 9.5 to 10 ml of fresh peripheral blood. Progressor patients were initially diagnosed with Graves' hyperthyroidism and developed ophthalmopathy during follow-up. Total RNA was extracted with Trizol reagent, and quality was checked on an Agilent 2100 Bioanalyzer. This clonotype was found a few times. Its antigen is currently not known. It has no much larger one-base neighbor in the sample; base qualities were not kept.

The TCR beta CDR3 regions were amplified from RNA transcripts. The TCR CDR3 was subjected to a first round of RT-PCR using the HTBI primer set and the Qiagen OneStep RT-PCR kit. A second multiplex PCR round built the libraries, followed by size selection and purification. Sequencing of the libraries was done on an Illumina HiSeq2000 using paired-end 100 bp reads. The paper's data handling went like this. Raw data were processed with SOAPnuke, discarding reads with adapters, uncalled bases, mean Phred below 15, or no exact constant-primer or identifier match. COPE v1.2.5 was used to merge high-quality paired reads, and clonotypes were defined as unique nucleotide sequences. Clonotypes were aligned to IMGT TRBV, TRBD and TRBJ reference segments using MiTCR v1.1. The analysis included only V-J combinations with a frequency above 0.0001, which together covered over 98% of the repertoires. The TCS score was defined as the ratio of F50 (clonal expansion) to E x V (chaos), calculated using BLOSUM62-based TCRdist between CDR3 peptides within each V-J. Welch's t-statistics and random forest reduced around 510 V-J features to roughly 13, which were used in a naive Bayes classifier (R e1071). TCRdb trimmed public reads at Q25 via fastp, called clones via MiXCR and kept in-frame beta chains. All rows with the same CDR3 protein become a single entry with the most common DNA and genes. In this record, the V and J calls reflect TCRdb's handling and not the investigators' own analysis. For this sample the table gives about 770,000 distinct CDR3 sequences, of which 18% were detected only once. The biggest ten clones account for about a sixth of the sample.

Counted from cysteine to phenylalanine, this CDR3 has 13 amino acids. The only DNA kept is the CDR3, 39 bases in frame from the first base. The V end loses 8 bases and the J end loses 5 bases, and a stretch of 15 bases separates them. From the germline V gene, CDR1 is SGHDN and CDR2 is FVKESK. Broad study findings and their caveats: Most expanded thyroid clonotypes (frequency above 0.001) were also detected in blood, a finding suggesting that blood repertoires may reflect thyroid immune responses. No statistical method was used to set the sample size in advance, and investigators knew the group allocation. A model built on a 13 V-J signature distinguished ophthalmopathy from stable hyperthyroidism, reaching around 90% sensitivity and 81% to 83% specificity in cross-validation and 80%/75% in testing. During validation, the model predicted progression to ophthalmopathy a median of around six months ahead of onset, with almost 71% sensitivity and roughly 75% specificity.

The source is a woman aged 50 to 65 with Graves' hyperthyroidism that later progressed to Graves' ophthalmopathy. Sequencing was carried out using blood. The sequence links TRBV14 to TRBJ2-5; TRBD2 is a possible D gene, resting on 6 matching bases. The CDR3 has the sequence CASQTGAGETQYF. In nucleotide form, the sequence is TGTGCCAGCCAAACGGGAGCGGGTGAGACCCAGTACTTC.